The clone carrying this TCR beta chain was found a few times. Its cognate antigen is unknown. This sample is part of a study of read filtering for tumor transcriptome and immune sequencing. At the level of the study: R-ISS stage counts were under ten for I, 16 for II, six or seven for III. Per sample, TCR-region reads ranged about 4.05 to 11 million by IR-seq, roughly 75 to 1,400 by RNA-seq. Regarding the study as a whole: Sorted CD138-negative bone marrow cells were not purified T cells.

At the time of active disease, bone marrow was collected from every patient. From about 0.4 ug of RNA, a library with molecular barcoded alpha/delta and beta/gamma adaptors was made. TCRdb ran MiXCR on the reads and lists one entry per CDR3 protein. The data show roughly 69,000 distinct CDR3 sequences, approximately 15% seen once. The CDR3 runs 15 residues. V gave up 1 base and J gave up 7 bases; unmatched junction bases: 6. Sequencing used a population of CD138-negative cells sorted from bone marrow. V is TRBV12-3 or TRBV12-4 and J is TRBJ1-2; 10 bases fit TRBD1. The clonotype comes from a donor at least 40 years old with multiple myeloma. The CDR3 DNA reads as TGTGCCAGCAGTTTAGTGGGACAGGGGATTGGTGGCTACACCTTC. Translation gives CASSLVGQGIGGYTF.